This T cell receptor (beta chain) appears in the sequencing data of a study of patients and donors after allogeneic stem cell transplantation. Germline CDR1 is MGHRA and CDR2 is YSYEKL. Trimming at V came to 0 bases and at J to 3 bases, leaving 7 bases not matched to a gene. This CDR3 region has 16 residues. TCRdb used MiXCR to reprocess the RT-PCR reads, holding one entry per CDR3 protein. The repertoire holds roughly 880,000 distinct CDR3 sequences, with roughly 18% as singletons. This clonotype was found a few times. Source material: blood, either unsorted or a sorted T cell fraction (not recorded which). The receptor was isolated from a human donor who was either an allogeneic HSCT recipient or a stem cell or donor lymphocyte infusion donor (not recorded which). It is not recorded whose cells these are; they may come from a transplant donor. V gene TRBV4-1 combines with J gene TRBJ2-7, with 8 bases aligning to TRBD2. For the CDR3, the DNA is TGCGCCAGCAGCCAAGACCGGACTAGCCTTAACTACGAGCAGTACTTC. It specifies CASSQDRTSLNYEQYF.